Only a few counts were recorded for the clone carrying this T cell receptor beta chain. The antigen remains undetermined. The data were taken from a study of T cells in Graves' hyperthyroidism and ophthalmopathy. Study summary: Any treatment followed the collection of peripheral blood at initial diagnosis. Study-level points and caveats: Most thyroid-expanded clonotypes above 0.001 were also found in blood.

The CDR3 runs 15 residues. V shed 4 bases and J 6 bases; nucleotides not matched to a gene: 7. The germline V gene encodes CDR1 SGHNT and CDR2 YYREEE (reference sequence). From RNA transcripts, TCR beta CDR3 regions were amplified. During a first-round RT-PCR of the TCR CDR3, the HTBI primer set was used. In TCRdb, the multiplex PCR reads were re-called with MiXCR into one record per CDR3 protein. The table lists approximately 400,000 distinct CDR3 sequences, approximately 14% of them singletons. Each 10 ml fresh peripheral blood draw supplied the PBMCs. The TCR sequence derives from a woman aged 18-35 years with Graves' hyperthyroidism. This chain uses TRBV5-4 with TRBJ2-5; TRBD2 agrees at 12 bases. Sequenced: blood. Here the CDR3 reads CASSILAGGLKTQYF. CDR3 in DNA: TGTGCCAGCAGCATCCTAGCGGGAGGGCTAAAGACCCAGTACTTC.